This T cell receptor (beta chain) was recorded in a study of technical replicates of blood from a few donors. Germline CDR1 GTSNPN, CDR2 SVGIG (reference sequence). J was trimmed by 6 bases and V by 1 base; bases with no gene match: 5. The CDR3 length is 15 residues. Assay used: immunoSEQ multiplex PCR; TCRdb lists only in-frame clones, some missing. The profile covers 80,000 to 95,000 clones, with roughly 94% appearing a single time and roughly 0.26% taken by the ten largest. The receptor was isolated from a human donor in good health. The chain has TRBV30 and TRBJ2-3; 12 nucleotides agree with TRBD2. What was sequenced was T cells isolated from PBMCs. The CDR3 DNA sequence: TGTGCCTGGAGTGGGGCTAGCGGGGGGGCCGATACGCAGTATTTT. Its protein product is CAWSGASGGADTQYF.